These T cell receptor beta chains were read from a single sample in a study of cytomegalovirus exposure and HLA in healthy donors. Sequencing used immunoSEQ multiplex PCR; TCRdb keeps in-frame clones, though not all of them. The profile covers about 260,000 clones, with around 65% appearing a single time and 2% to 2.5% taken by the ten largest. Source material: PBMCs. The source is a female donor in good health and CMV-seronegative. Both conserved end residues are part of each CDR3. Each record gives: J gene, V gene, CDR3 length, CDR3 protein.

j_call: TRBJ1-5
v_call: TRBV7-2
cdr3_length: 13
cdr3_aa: CASSLDGGQPQHF

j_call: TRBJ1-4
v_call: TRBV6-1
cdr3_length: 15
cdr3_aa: CASSEVVWGGEKLFF

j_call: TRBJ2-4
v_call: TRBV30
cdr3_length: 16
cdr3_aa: CAWSVRGGLAKNIQYF

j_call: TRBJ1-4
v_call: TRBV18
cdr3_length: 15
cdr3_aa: CASSPLPGTNEKLFF

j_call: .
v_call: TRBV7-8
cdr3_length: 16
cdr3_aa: CASSTRTGRGWDEQYF

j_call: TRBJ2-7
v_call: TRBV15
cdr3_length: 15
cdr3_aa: CATSRDRGGGYEQYF

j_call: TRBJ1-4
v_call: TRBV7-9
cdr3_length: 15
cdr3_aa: CASSLGGRGNEKLFF

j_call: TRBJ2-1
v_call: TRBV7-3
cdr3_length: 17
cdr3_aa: CASSRGTSGSSYNEQFF

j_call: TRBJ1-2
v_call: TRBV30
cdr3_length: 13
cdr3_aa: CAWGREGSYGYTF

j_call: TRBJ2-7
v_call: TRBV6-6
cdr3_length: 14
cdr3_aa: CASTDGTSSYEQYF

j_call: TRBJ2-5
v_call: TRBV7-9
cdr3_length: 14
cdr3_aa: CSSSFGGDSETQYF

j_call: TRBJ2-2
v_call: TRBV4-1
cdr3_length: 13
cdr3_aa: CATGQANTGELFF

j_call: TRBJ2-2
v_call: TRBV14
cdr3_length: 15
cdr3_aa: CASSQRLLNTGELFF

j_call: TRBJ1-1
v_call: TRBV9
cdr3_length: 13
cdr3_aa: CASSVGGYTEAFF

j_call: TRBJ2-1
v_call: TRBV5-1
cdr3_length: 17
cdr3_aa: CASSYEGGQSSYNEQFF

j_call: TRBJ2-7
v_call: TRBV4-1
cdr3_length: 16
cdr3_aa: CASSQDHSGRRGEQYF

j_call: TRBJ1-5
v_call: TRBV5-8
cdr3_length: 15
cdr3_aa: CASSSRGHSNQPQHF

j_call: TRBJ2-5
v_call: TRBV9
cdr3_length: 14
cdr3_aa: CASSVAGYPETQYF

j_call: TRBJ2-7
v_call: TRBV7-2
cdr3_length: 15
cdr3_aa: CASSLAPLAGREQYF

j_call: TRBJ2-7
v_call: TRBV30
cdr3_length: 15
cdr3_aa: CAWSGGGGLSYEQYF

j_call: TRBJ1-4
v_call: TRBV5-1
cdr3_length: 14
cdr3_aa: CASSRDRASEKLFF

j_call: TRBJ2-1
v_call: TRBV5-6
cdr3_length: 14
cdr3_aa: CASSWIRGYNEQFF

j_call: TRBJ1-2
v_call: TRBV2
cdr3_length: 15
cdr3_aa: CASSPLRQGVYGYTF

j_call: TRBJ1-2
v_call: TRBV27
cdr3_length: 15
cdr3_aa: CASSLSYGTEGGYTF

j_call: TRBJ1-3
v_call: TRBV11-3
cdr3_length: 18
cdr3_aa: CASSSTQLWDRLGNTIYF

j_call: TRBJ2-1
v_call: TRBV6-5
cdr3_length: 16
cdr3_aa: CASSLGGRAWGNEQFF

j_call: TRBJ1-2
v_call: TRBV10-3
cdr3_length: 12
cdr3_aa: CASEDRGNGYTF

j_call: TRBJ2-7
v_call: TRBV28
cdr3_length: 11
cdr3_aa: CASMEDYEQYF

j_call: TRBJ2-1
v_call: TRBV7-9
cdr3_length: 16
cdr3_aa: CASSRATSGPYNEQFF

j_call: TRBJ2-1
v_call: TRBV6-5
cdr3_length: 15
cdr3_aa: CASSLLASSYNEQFF

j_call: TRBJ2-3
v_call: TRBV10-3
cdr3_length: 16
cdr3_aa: CAIRRGLAGGPDTQYF

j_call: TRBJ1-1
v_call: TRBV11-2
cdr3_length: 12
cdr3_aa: CASSLGQGDAFF

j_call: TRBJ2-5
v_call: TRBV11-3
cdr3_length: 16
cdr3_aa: CASSLRLAVAKETQYF

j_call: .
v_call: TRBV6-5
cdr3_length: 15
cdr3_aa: CASSRGLAGSYEQYF

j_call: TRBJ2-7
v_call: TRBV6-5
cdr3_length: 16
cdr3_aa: CASSYSGTVSSHEQYF

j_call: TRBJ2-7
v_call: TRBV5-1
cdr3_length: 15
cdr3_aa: CASSPKTGYLNEQYF

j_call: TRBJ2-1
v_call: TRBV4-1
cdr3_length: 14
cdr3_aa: CASSLSGRGNEQFF

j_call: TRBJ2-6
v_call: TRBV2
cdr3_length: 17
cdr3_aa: CASSAGIGLSGANVLTF

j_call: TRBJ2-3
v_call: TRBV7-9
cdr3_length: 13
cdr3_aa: CASLGDLTDTQYF

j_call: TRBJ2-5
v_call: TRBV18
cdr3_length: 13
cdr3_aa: CASSPGRGETQYF

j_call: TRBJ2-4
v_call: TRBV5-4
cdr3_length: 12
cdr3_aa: CASSLDRNIQYF

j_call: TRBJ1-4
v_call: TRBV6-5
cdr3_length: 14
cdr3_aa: CASRGGATNEKLFF